This entry concerns a single TCR beta chain. Its antigen is currently not known. No much larger clone exists at a distance of one base, and base qualities are not known. The library relied on the immunoSEQ multiplex PCR assay. As stored in TCRdb, this immuneACCESS dataset retains in-frame rearrangements with V and J assigned. A fraction of the clones does not appear; measured against another copy, unresolved V genes explain less than half of the discrepancy, and the remainder lacks a known reason. The sample table records 80,000 or so clones; 78% of these occur just once. Together, the top ten hold 3.5% to 4.5% of the sample. In this study, focal radiation therapy paired with CTLA-4 blockade (ipilimumab) was tested in patients who had chemo-refractory metastatic non-small-cell lung cancer. The sample originates from a study of radiotherapy plus CTLA-4 blockade in lung cancer (dated by TCRdb to about 2018). Regarding the complete study: Objective responses occurred in roughly 19% of enrolled patients, and under 40% achieved disease control.

Here is what the overall study found, with its caveats: Increased serum interferon-beta after radiation, together with early dynamic changes in blood T cell clones, were reported to be the strongest predictors of response. After treatment with radiotherapy and ipilimumab, TCR clones that came from tumors expanded in the peripheral blood.

The germline V gene (reference sequence) yields MNHEY for CDR1 and SMNVEV for CDR2. The CDR3 spans 13 residues, from the cysteine through the phenylalanine. Only CDR3 DNA is held: 39 bases, read in frame from base 1. Trimming at the junction amounts to 5 bases on V and 4 bases on J, and the germline ends lie 12 bases apart. The chain employs TRBV27 and TRBJ2-7; the D gene cannot be resolved reliably. The sequence was obtained from a human donor with non-small cell lung cancer who had a partial response to radiotherapy plus ipilimumab. Some clones in this sample may be carry-over from other donors' samples. This specimen consisted of peripheral blood, obtained from a patient treated with radiotherapy plus ipilimumab. The CDR3 protein: CASSPTWAYEQYF. The DNA reads as follows: TGTGCCAGCAGTCCCACTTGGGCTTACGAGCAGTACTTC.